The present entry profiles one TCR beta chain with its context. Its specificity is not known. This entry is derived from a study of Tregs in tolerant kidney transplant recipients. Study-level results: The most relevant donor-specific Treg TCRbeta repertoire apparently came from expansion with activated donor B cells.

Sequenced by immunoSEQ multiplex PCR; TCRdb stores in-frame clones only, minus some. The data contain about 240,000 clones, around 82% of them singletons. From germline, CDR1 is MGHRA and CDR2 YSYEKL. V was clipped by 0 bases and J by 6 bases, with 19 bases between them. This CDR3 has 17 amino acids. The receptor's source is a human donor in good health. Sequences were obtained from CD4+ T cells from blood. The V and J genes are TRBV4-1 and TRBJ2-3; tentatively, D is TRBD1 (6 bases). The CDR3 DNA sequence: TGCGCCAGCAGCCAAGAGCAGGGGCCCTTAATATCGGATACGCAGTATTTT. It encodes CASSQEQGPLISDTQYF.